This TCR beta chain derives from a study of T cell repertoires in cytomegalovirus infection. Looking at the study overall: The authors used CMV epitopes that were HLA-C-restricted (recently identified) and HLA-B-restricted (well studied). Public TCR beta signatures marked donors with CMV infection and the matching HLA.

TCRdb re-called the reads through MiXCR, storing one row per CDR3 protein. The sample shows fewer than 650,000 distinct CDR3 sequences, approximately 40% of them seen only once. This CDR3 region has 13 residues. Deletions cut 4 bases from V and 8 bases from J, with 12 bases between. The germline V gene has CDR1 MGHRA and CDR2 YSYEKL. This clonotype was counted a few times. No antigen is known for it. Notes on the study in general: Accumulated public TCR beta family frequency recognized individuals carrying CMV together with the relevant HLA. The ex vivo response was dominated by HLA-C-restricted CMV-specific TCR beta clonotypes.

The chain links TRBV4-1 to TRBJ2-1; tentatively, D is TRBD2 (7 bases). The source of this sequence is a human donor in good health (CMV status not recorded). Some clones in this sample may be carry-over from other donors' samples. The starting material was cultured PBMCs, obtained from culture after CMV antigen stimulation. The CDR3 here is CASSPREGDEQFF. CDR3 DNA sequence: TGCGCCAGCAGCCCAAGGGAGGGGGATGAGCAGTTCTTC.